This T cell receptor beta chain is drawn from a study of blood T cell repertoires in COVID-19. This clone was seen a few times. This table comes from immunoSEQ multiplex PCR, and its TCRdb copy is limited to in-frame clones, with some not included. The sample lists a few hundred thousand clones, roughly 90% occurring once. The V gene end was trimmed by 5 bases and the J gene end by 7 bases; junction bases not matched to a gene: 5. Germline V gene sequence: CDR1 SGHRS, CDR2 YFSETQ. The CDR3 length is 15 residues. Sequenced material: peripheral blood. This clonotype originated in a young man with COVID-19, enrolled during active disease. The chain joins TRBV5-1 to TRBJ2-1; 14 positions match TRBD2. The CDR3 protein is CASRPGLAGVNEQFF. For the CDR3, the DNA is TGCGCCAGCAGACCGGGACTAGCGGGAGTAAATGAGCAGTTCTTC. Drawing the rest from reference TRBV5-1 and TRBJ2-1, the complete variable domain is KAGVTQTPRYLIKTRGQQVTLSCSPISGHRSVSWYQQTPGQGLQFLFEYFSETQRNKGNFPGRFSGRQFSNSRSEMNVSTLELGDSALYLCASRPGLAGVNEQFFGPGTRLTVL.